Each of the 21 T cell receptor beta chains below was sequenced from the same sample in a study of CD4+ T cells in melanoma. The protocol was immunoSEQ multiplex PCR, while the TCRdb copy is restricted to in-frame clones and leaves out a portion. The data hold roughly 20,000 clones, with more than 65% observed a single time. The sequencing sample was made of cells from a culture (not recorded whether cultured in vitro). Every receptor here comes from a human donor with melanoma.

The rearrangement links TRBV7-2 to TRBJ1-2, with a possible D match to TRBD1 (5 bases). CDR3 length equals 14 residues. V was cut by 2 bases and J by 5 bases, with 12 bases left in between. The V gene's germline CDR1 is SGHTA and CDR2 FQGNSA. The chain's CDR3 is CASSLRQGGYGYTF. In DNA form, the CDR3 reads TGTGCCAGCAGCTTAAGGCAGGGTGGATATGGCTACACCTTC.

V is TRBV30 and J is TRBJ2-1, with TRBD1 matching over 9 bases. The germline gives CDR1 GTSNPN, CDR2 SVGIG (reference sequence). The CDR3 is made up of 16 amino acids. Trimming took 1 base from V and 15 from J; bases not matched to a gene: 19. The CDR3: CAWSGGQGWGRDTTFF. DNA for the CDR3: TGTGCCTGGAGTGGGGGACAGGGTTGGGGCCGGGACACTACGTTCTTC.

The V and J genes are TRBV5-1 and TRBJ1-2, with D maybe TRBD1 (6 bases). The CDR3 is 14 residues long. Germline V lookup: CDR1 SGHRS, CDR2 YFSETQ. V shed 2 bases and J shed 3 bases, with 11 bases lying between them. DNA for the CDR3: TGCGCCAGCAGCTTTGTGGGGGCCGACTATGGCTACACCTTC. It translates to CASSFVGADYGYTF.

The chain has TRBV11-2 and TRBJ1-1; D is perhaps TRBD1 (6 bases). The germline gives CDR1 SGHAT, CDR2 FQNNGV. CDR3 length equals 13 residues. Trimming stripped 5 bases from V and 11 bases from J, with 18 bases between. The CDR3 DNA reads TGTGCCAGCAGCGCGGTTAAACAGGGTGGGGCTTTCTTT. Protein sequence: CASSAVKQGGAFF.

The chain couples TRBV6-5 to TRBJ1-5; D not certain. Germline V CDR1 and CDR2: MNHEY, SVGAGI. The CDR3 is 16 residues long. V was clipped by 0 bases and J by 1 base, with 10 bases between them. The CDR3 loop is CASSYSWETSNQPQHF. DNA of the CDR3: TGTGCCAGCAGTTACTCGTGGGAGACGAGCAATCAGCCCCAGCATTTT.

The genes are TRBV5-5 and TRBJ2-5; the D is unclear. Germline V CDR1 and CDR2: SGHKS, YYEKEE (reference sequence). Between the trimmed V and J ends, which lost 5 bases and 4 bases, there was a span of 15 bases. The CDR3 spans 14 residues. This CDR3 reads CASRPIGRRETQYF. The CDR3 DNA is TGTGCCAGCAGGCCAATCGGACGGAGAGAGACCCAGTACTTC.

This chain uses TRBV4-2 with TRBJ2-4; TRBD2 aligns across 7 bases. Unmatched junction bases numbered 9, after V lost 1 base and J lost 0 bases. The germline gives CDR1 LGHNA, CDR2 YNFKEQ. This CDR3 contains 18 residues. The CDR3 bases are TGTGCCAGCAGCCAAGTATTGAGCGGGGAGCTAGCCAAAAACATTCAGTACTTC. As protein: CASSQVLSGELAKNIQYF.

This rearrangement joins TRBV6-1 to TRBJ1-1, with 8 nucleotides matching TRBD1. With V trimmed by 3 bases and J by 4 bases, 4 bases remained unmatched. Germline-derived CDR1 and CDR2 are MNHNS and SASEGT. The CDR3 loop spans 14 amino acids. DNA of the CDR3: TGTGCCAGCAGTGATTACAGGGGGATCACTGAAGCTTTCTTT. Protein sequence: CASSDYRGITEAFF.

This chain uses TRBV7-2 with TRBJ1-5, with 7 positions matching TRBD1. There are 13 residues in the CDR3. Germline V gene sequence: CDR1 SGHTA, CDR2 FQGNSA. Unmatched junction bases numbered 0, after V lost 1 base and J lost 6 bases. The CDR3 loop is CASSLDRGQPQHF. CDR3 coding DNA: TGTGCCAGCAGCTTAGACAGGGGTCAGCCCCAGCATTTT. The variable domain in full, with the rest retrieved from reference TRBV7-2 and TRBJ1-5, is GAGVSQSPSNKVTEKGKDVELRCDPISGHTALYWYRQSLGQGLEFLIYFQGNSAPDKSGLPSDRFSAERTGGSVSTLTIQRTQQEDSAVYLCASSLDRGQPQHFGDGTRLSIL.

The chain uses TRBV6-5 and TRBJ2-2; 8 positions agree with TRBD1. Germline V gene lookup returns CDR1 MNHEY and CDR2 SVGAGI. The CDR3 totals 14 residues. The junction had 4 bases not matched to a gene; V was cut back by 4 bases and J by 6 bases. The CDR3 nucleotides read TGTGCCAGCAGTTGGACAGGGCGGGCCGGGGAGCTGTTTTTT. Translation: CASSWTGRAGELFF.

This clone appeared once. The chain combines TRBV11-3 with TRBJ2-1, with D perhaps being TRBD1 or TRBD2 (6 bases each). Germline values: CDR1 SGHNT, CDR2 YENEEA. V dropped 0 bases and J dropped 7 bases, with 13 bases sitting between them. This CDR3 region has 15 residues. The DNA for the CDR3 is TGTGCCAGCAGCTTAGAGGGGGGCGGGTGGAATGAGCAGTTCTTC. It codes for CASSLEGGGWNEQFF.

V gene TRBV11-3 combines with J gene TRBJ2-1; possible D gene TRBD2, 5 bases. The CDR3 contains 13 residues. Deletions cut 3 bases from V and 5 bases from J, with 8 bases between. CDR1 and CDR2 (germline): SGHNT, YENEEA. The CDR3 region has the DNA TGTGCCAGCAGCTTCTCGGGGAACAATGAGCAGTTCTTC. This sequence encodes CASSFSGNNEQFF. Filled out from reference TRBV11-3 and TRBJ2-1, the complete variable domain reads EAGVVQSPRYKIIEKKQPVAFWCNPISGHNTLYWYLQNLGQGPELLIRYENEEAVDDSQLPKDRFSAERLKGVDSTLKIQPAELGDSAVYLCASSFSGNNEQFFGPGTRLTVL.

This chain links TRBV5-1 with TRBJ1-1; D remains unclear. Trimming shortened V by 3 bases and J by 0 bases, and 9 bases separated the two germline ends. CDR1 and CDR2 from the germline V gene are SGHRS and YFSETQ. The length of the CDR3 is 14 residues. The CDR3 region has the DNA TGCGCCAGCAGCTCTGGCTCCATGAACACTGAAGCTTTCTTT. This codes for CASSSGSMNTEAFF.

The V and J genes are TRBV30 and TRBJ2-7; TRBD1 agrees at 11 bases. This CDR3 region has 16 residues. Germline V gives CDR1 GTSNPN, CDR2 SVGIG (reference sequence). V dropped 0 bases and J dropped 5; count of bases not matched to a gene: 9. In DNA form, the CDR3 reads TGTGCCTGGAGTGTACGGGGGTGGGACAGGGGGGACGAGCAGTACTTC. Protein: CAWSVRGWDRGDEQYF. Complete variable domain (other parts from reference TRBV30 and TRBJ2-7): SQTIHQWPATLVQPVGSPLSLECTVEGTSNPNLYWYRQAAGRGLQLLFYSVGIGQISSEVPQNLSASRPQDRQFILSSKKLLLSDSGFYLCAWSVRGWDRGDEQYFGPGTRLTVT.

This rearrangement joins TRBV7-9 to TRBJ1-2; no clear D gene. The CDR3 runs to 13 residues. V was pared by 2 bases and J by 7 bases, with 11 bases between. CDR1 and CDR2 (germline): SEHNR, FQNEAQ (reference sequence). The CDR3 region is CASSLSPRIGYTF. CDR3 in DNA: TGTGCCAGCAGCTTATCCCCCAGGATTGGCTACACCTTC.

This chain links TRBV21-1 with TRBJ2-2; the DNA was not compared with TRBD1, the D call given in the table. TRBV21-1 constitutes a pseudogene. This CDR3 has 17 residues. CDR3 residues: CASSTQQTGSYTGELFF. The CDR3 bases are TGTGCCAGCAGCACCCAGCAGACAGGATCTTACACCGGGGAGCTGTTTTTT.

The CDR3: CASSSTGATPSGANVLTF. As DNA, the CDR3 is TGTGCCAGCAGCTCGACAGGGGCTACCCCCTCTGGGGCCAACGTCCTGACTTTC. This chain links TRBV5-4 with TRBJ2-6; 8 bases fit TRBD1. Unmatched junction bases numbered 8, after V lost 3 bases and J lost 0 bases. Germline V CDR1 and CDR2: SGHNT, YYREEE (reference sequence). This CDR3 contains 18 residues.

The chain carries TRBV7-2 and TRBJ2-5, with D tentatively TRBD2 (5 bases). V was shortened by 4 bases and J by 5 bases, with 14 bases between the two germline ends. Germline-derived CDR1 and CDR2 are SGHTA and FQGNSA. CDR3 length equals 14 residues. CDR3 sequence: CASSSGLAFETQYF. In nucleotides, the CDR3 is TGTGCCAGCAGCTCTGGTCTAGCCTTTGAGACCCAGTACTTC. Full variable domain (missing parts from reference TRBV7-2 and TRBJ2-5): GAGVSQSPSNKVTEKGKDVELRCDPISGHTALYWYRQSLGQGLEFLIYFQGNSAPDKSGLPSDRFSAERTGGSVSTLTIQRTQQEDSAVYLCASSSGLAFETQYFGPGTRLLVL.

This sequence joins TRBV5-1 and TRBJ1-4, with 7 bases lining up with TRBD1. CDR1 is SGHRS, CDR2 YFSETQ, per germline. With V trimmed by 2 bases and J by 3 bases, 1 base remained unmatched. The CDR3 spans 14 residues. The CDR3 DNA is TGCGCCAGCAGCTTCGGGACAGCTAATGAAAAACTGTTTTTT. It codes for CASSFGTANEKLFF.

This rearrangement joins TRBV18 to TRBJ2-7; 8 bases agree with TRBD1. V lost 2 bases, J lost 6 bases, and 6 bases stayed unmatched. CDR1 is KGHSH, CDR2 LQKENI, per germline. The CDR3 is made up of 14 amino acids. CDR3 DNA sequence: TGTGCCAGCTCACCATTTCGGACAGGGAGCGAGCAGTACTTC. Amino acids: CASSPFRTGSEQYF.

The rearrangement uses TRBV12-5 and TRBJ2-6; the D gene is possibly TRBD1 (7 bases). Germline CDR1 and CDR2: LGHNT and FRNRAP. Between the trimmed V and J ends, which lost 1 base and 4 bases, there was a span of 20 bases. This CDR3 has 19 residues. The CDR3: CASGLAQGGQTSGANVLTF. For the CDR3, the DNA is TGTGCTAGTGGTTTGGCCCAGGGGGGCCAGACCTCCGGGGCCAACGTCCTGACTTTC.